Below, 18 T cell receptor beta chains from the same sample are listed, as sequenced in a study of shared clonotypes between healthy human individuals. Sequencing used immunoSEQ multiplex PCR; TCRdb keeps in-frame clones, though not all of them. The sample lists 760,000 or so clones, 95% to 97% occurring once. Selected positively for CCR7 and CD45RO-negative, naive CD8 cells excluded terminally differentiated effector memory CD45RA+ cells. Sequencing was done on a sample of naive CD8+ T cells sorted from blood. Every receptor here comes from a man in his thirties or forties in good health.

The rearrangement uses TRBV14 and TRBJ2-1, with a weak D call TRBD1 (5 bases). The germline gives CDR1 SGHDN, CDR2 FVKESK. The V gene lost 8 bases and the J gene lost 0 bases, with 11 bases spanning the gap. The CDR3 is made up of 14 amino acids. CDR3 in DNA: TGTGCCAGCTCAGGGATACCCTCCTACAATGAGCAGTTCTTC. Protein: CASSGIPSYNEQFF.

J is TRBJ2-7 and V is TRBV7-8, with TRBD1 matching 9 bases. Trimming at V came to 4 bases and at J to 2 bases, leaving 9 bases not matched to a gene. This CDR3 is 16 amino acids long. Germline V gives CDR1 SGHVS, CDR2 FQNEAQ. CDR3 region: CASSSQRDRVTYEQYF. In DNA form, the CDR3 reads TGTGCCAGCAGCTCTCAGCGGGACAGGGTAACCTACGAGCAGTACTTC.

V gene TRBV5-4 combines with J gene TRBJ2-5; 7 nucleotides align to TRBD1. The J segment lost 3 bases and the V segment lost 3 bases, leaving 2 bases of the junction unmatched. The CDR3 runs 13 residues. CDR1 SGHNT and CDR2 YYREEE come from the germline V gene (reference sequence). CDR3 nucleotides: TGTGCCAGCAGCTGGGGGACAGAAGAGACCCAGTACTTC. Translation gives CASSWGTEETQYF.

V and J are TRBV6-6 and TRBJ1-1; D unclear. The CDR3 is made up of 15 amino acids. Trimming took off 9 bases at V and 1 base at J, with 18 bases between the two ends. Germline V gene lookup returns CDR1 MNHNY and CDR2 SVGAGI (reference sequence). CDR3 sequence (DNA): TGTGCCAGTTCAGGCTGGGATTCCAAGAACACTGAAGCTTTCTTT. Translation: CASSGWDSKNTEAFF.

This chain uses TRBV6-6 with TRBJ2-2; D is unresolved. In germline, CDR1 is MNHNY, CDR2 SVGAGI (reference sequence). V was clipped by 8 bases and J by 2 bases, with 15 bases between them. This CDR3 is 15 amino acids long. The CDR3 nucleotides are TGTGCCAGCGAAGGGAAGAGAGAAAACACCGGGGAGCTGTTTTTT. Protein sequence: CASEGKRENTGELFF.

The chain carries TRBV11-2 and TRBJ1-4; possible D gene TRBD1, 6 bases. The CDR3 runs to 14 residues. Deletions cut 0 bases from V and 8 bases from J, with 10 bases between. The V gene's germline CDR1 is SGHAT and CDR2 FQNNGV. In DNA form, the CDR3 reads TGTGCCAGCAGCTTAGAGGGGACAAGCGAAAAACTGTTTTTT. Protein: CASSLEGTSEKLFF.

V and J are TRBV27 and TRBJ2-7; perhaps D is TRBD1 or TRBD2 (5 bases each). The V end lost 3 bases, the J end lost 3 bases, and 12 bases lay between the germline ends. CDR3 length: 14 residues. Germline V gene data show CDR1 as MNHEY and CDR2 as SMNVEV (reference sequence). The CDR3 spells CASSFGAGNYEQYF. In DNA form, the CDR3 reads TGTGCCAGCAGTTTCGGGGCAGGCAACTACGAGCAGTACTTC.

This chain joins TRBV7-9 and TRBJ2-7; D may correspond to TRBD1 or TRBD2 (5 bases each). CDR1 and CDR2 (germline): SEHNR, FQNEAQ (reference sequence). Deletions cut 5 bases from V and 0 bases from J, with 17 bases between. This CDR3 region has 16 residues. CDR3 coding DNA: TGTGCCAGCAGCGAACTTGAGGGGACCTACTCCTACGAGCAGTACTTC. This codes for CASSELEGTYSYEQYF.

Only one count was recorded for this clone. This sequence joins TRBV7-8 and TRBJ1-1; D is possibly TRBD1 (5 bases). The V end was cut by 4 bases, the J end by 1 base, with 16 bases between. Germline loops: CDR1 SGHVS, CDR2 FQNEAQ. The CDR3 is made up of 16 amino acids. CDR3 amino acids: CASSSGLGGANTEAFF. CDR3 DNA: TGTGCCAGCAGCTCGGGATTGGGAGGGGCGAACACTGAAGCTTTCTTT.

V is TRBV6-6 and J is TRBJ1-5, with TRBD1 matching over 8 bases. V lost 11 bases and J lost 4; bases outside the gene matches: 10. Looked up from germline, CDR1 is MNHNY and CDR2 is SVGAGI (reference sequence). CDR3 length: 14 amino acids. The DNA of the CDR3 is TGTGCCGGCGCAGGGGGCCTTAATAATCAGCCCCAGCATTTT. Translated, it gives CAGAGGLNNQPQHF.

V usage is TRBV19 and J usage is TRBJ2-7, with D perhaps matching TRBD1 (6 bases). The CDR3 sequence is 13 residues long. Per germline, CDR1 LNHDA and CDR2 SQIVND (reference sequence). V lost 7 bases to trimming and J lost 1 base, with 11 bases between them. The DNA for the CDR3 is TGTGCCAGTACCCCACAGGGTTCCTACGAGCAGTACTTC. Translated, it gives CASTPQGSYEQYF.

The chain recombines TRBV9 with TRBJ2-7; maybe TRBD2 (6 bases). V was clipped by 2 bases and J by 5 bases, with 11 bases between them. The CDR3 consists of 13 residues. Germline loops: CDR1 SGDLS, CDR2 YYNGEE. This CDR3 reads CASSVGGAHEQYF. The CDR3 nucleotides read TGTGCCAGCAGCGTCGGAGGGGCTCACGAGCAGTACTTC.

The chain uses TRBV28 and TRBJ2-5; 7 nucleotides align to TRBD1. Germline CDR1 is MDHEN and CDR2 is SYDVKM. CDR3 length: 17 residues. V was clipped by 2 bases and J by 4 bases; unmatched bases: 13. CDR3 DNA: TGTGCCAGCAGTTTACCCCCCTCGGGACAGATAAGAGAGACCCAGTACTTC. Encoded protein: CASSLPPSGQIRETQYF.

Written as DNA, the CDR3 is TGTGCCAGCAGTTCCCCCCATGATCACAATGAGCAGTTCTTC. It specifies CASSSPHDHNEQFF. The chain combines TRBV28 with TRBJ2-1; D gene ambiguous. CDR1 is MDHEN, CDR2 SYDVKM, per germline. V was pared by 4 bases and J by 5 bases, with 12 bases between. The CDR3 length is 14 residues. The full variable domain, rest sourced from reference TRBV28 and TRBJ2-1, is DVKVTQSSRYLVKRTGEKVFLECVQDMDHENMFWYRQDPGLGLRLIYFSYDVKMKEKGDIPEGYSVSREKKERFSLILESASTNQTSMYLCASSSPHDHNEQFFGPGTRLTVL.

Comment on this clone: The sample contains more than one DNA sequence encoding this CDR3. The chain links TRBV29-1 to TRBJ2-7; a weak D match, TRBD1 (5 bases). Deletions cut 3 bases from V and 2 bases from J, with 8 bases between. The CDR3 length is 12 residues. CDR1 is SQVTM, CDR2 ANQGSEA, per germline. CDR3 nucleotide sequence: TGCAGCGTTGAGGGCAGGGCCTACGAGCAGTACTTC. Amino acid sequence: CSVEGRAYEQYF.

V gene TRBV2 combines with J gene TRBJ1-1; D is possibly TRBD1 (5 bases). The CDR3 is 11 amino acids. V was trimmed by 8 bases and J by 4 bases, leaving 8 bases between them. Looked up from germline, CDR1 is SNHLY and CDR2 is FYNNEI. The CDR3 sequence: CASWDGTEAFF. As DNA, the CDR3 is TGTGCCAGCTGGGACGGCACTGAAGCTTTCTTT.

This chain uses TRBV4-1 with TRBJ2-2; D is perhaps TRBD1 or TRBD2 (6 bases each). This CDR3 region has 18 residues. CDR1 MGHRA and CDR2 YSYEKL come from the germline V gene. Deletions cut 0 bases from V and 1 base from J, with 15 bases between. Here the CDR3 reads CASSQDSTGGLNTGELFF. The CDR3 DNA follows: TGCGCCAGCAGCCAAGATTCTACCGGGGGCCTGAACACCGGGGAGCTGTTTTTT.

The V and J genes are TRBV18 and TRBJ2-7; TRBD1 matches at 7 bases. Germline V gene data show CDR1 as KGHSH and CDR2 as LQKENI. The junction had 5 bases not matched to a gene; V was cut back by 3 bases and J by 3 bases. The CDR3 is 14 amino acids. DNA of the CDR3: TGTGCCAGCTCACCCGGGACAGATTTCTACGAGCAGTACTTC. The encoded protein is CASSPGTDFYEQYF.